In this sample, the clone carrying this T cell receptor beta chain turned up many times. Its antigen is not identified. TCRdb re-derived calls from the 5' RACE reads in MiXCR, one entry per CDR3 protein. The sample holds 250,000 to 400,000 distinct CDR3 sequences, roughly 10% seen once. The V end was cut by 4 bases, the J end by 6 bases, with 17 bases between. Germline V CDR1 and CDR2: SGHRS, YFSETQ. The CDR3 runs to 15 residues. The data originate from a study of CD8 T cells in ankylosing spondylitis. Overall study results and limits: Clones linked with disease were CD8+ and fairly uncommon in the peripheral blood. Blood of patients with ankylosing spondylitis appeared to be characterized by a TCR beta motif of 8 or 9 highly homologous variants.

The V call is TRBV5-1, the J call TRBJ2-1; perhaps D is TRBD1 or TRBD2 (5 bases each). What was sequenced was blood, either unsorted or a sorted T cell fraction (not recorded which). The receptor was isolated from a female donor with ankylosing spondylitis or in good health (not recorded which). CDR3 residues: CASSPYAGTRNEQFF. CDR3 DNA: TGCGCCAGCAGCCCATATGCCGGGACCCGCAATGAGCAGTTCTTC.